Below are 29 T cell receptor beta chains sequenced from a single sample in a study of blood T cell repertoires in COVID-19. The table came from immunoSEQ multiplex PCR; TCRdb's copy has only in-frame clones and leaves some out. The table lists about 85,000 clones, 85% to 90% of them singletons. Sequencing was carried out using peripheral blood. The origin of the receptors is a woman older than 75 with active or convalescent COVID-19.

This clone was observed a few times. This chain connects TRBV3-1 (or the pseudogene TRBV3-2) to TRBJ2-2; 7 bases align to TRBD2. The CDR3 runs to 16 residues. CDR1 LGHDT and CDR2 YNNKEL come from the germline V gene (reference sequence). After removal of 1 base from V and 2 bases from J, the junction contained 4 bases not matched to a gene. The CDR3 region is CASSQVGGFNTGELFF. CDR3 coding DNA: TGTGCCAGCAGCCAAGTGGGAGGGTTCAACACCGGGGAGCTGTTTTTT.

The chain uses TRBV5-1 and TRBJ2-2, with TRBD2 matching 11 bases. With 3 bases clipped from V and 14 bases from J, the junction kept 6 bases outside the gene matches. CDR1 is SGHRS, CDR2 YFSETQ, per germline. CDR3 length: 13 residues. The CDR3 reads CASSSLAGERLFF. The CDR3 DNA follows: TGCGCCAGCAGCTCACTAGCGGGAGAACGACTGTTTTTT. Full variable domain (rest looked up from reference TRBV5-1 and TRBJ2-2): KAGVTQTPRYLIKTRGQQVTLSCSPISGHRSVSWYQQTPGQGLQFLFEYFSETQRNKGNFPGRFSGRQFSNSRSEMNVSTLELGDSALYLCASSSLAGERLFFGEGSRLTVL.

This clone was seen once. CDR3 bases: TGTGCCAGCTCACCACCTAGCCTATTCGATCAAGAGACCCAGTACTTC. It specifies CASSPPSLFDQETQYF. The chain links TRBV18 to TRBJ2-5; D call uncertain. Germline lookup yields CDR1 KGHSH and CDR2 LQKENI. Trimming shortened V by 0 bases and J by 2 bases, and 13 bases separated the two germline ends. CDR3 size: 16 residues.

The chain uses TRBV28 and TRBJ2-7; 7 bases agree with TRBD1. Germline V gene sequence: CDR1 MDHEN, CDR2 SYDVKM. J was trimmed by 3 bases and V by 8 bases; bases with no gene match: 4. The CDR3 length is 12 residues. CDR3 DNA sequence: TGTGCCAGCGGGGACAGAAACTACGAGCAGTACTTC. Its translation: CASGDRNYEQYF.

The rearrangement uses TRBV28 and TRBJ2-7, with D unclear. Germline values: CDR1 MDHEN, CDR2 SYDVKM. The CDR3 runs 14 residues. Trimming shortened V by 3 bases and J by 0 bases, and 9 bases separated the two germline ends. The CDR3 DNA follows: TGTGCCAGCAGTTTGAGTCGGAGCTCCTACGAGCAGTACTTC. The encoded protein is CASSLSRSSYEQYF. Complete variable domain (other parts from reference TRBV28 and TRBJ2-7): DVKVTQSSRYLVKRTGEKVFLECVQDMDHENMFWYRQDPGLGLRLIYFSYDVKMKEKGDIPEGYSVSREKKERFSLILESASTNQTSMYLCASSLSRSSYEQYFGPGTRLTVT.

The CDR3: CASSITGGVRNTEAFF. The CDR3 coding sequence is TGTGCCAGCTCAATAACAGGGGGAGTACGGAACACTGAAGCTTTCTTT. The rearrangement links TRBV18 to TRBJ1-1; 8 nucleotides line up with TRBD1. The CDR3 has 16 amino acids. Germline lookup yields CDR1 KGHSH and CDR2 LQKENI. V shed 5 bases and J 1 base; nucleotides not matched to a gene: 9.

The chain employs TRBV27 and TRBJ2-7, with 10 bases fitting TRBD1. The CDR3 has 14 residues. Per germline, CDR1 MNHEY and CDR2 SMNVEV (reference sequence). J was trimmed by 7 bases and V by 6 bases; bases with no gene match: 9. Written as DNA, the CDR3 is TGTGCCAGCAGAATCGGGACAGGGGTAGGGGAGCAGTACTTC. It specifies CASRIGTGVGEQYF.

The V and J genes are TRBV29-1 and TRBJ1-5, with 8 bases identical to TRBD1. CDR1 and CDR2 from the germline V gene are SQVTM and ANQGSEA. CDR3 length: 13 residues. V shed 6 bases and J 6 bases; nucleotides not matched to a gene: 7. The CDR3 DNA is TGCAGCGTGGCAGGGGGCATCGGTCAGCCCCAGCATTTT. Translation: CSVAGGIGQPQHF.

The V gene is TRBV12-3 or TRBV12-4, the J gene TRBJ2-7, with D perhaps matching TRBD1 (5 bases). With 3 bases removed from V and 2 bases from J, the gap between germline ends came to 8 bases. This CDR3 contains 13 residues. CDR3 coding DNA: TGTGCCAGCAGTTTGGCAGGGCCCTACGAGCAGTACTTC. This codes for CASSLAGPYEQYF.

This chain uses TRBV5-6 with TRBJ1-2; 10 bases map to TRBD1. The length of the CDR3 is 13 residues. CDR1 and CDR2 (germline): SGHDT, YYEEEE. The junction had 3 bases not matched to a gene; V was cut back by 5 bases and J by 5 bases. This CDR3 is CASRRQGAYGYTF. The DNA for the CDR3 is TGTGCCAGCAGACGACAGGGGGCATATGGCTACACCTTC.

V usage is TRBV21-1 and J usage is TRBJ1-2; whether TRBD1, the table's D call, matches the DNA was not checked. TRBV21-1 is classified as a pseudogene. The CDR3 has 15 residues. The DNA of the CDR3 is TGTGCCAGCAGCAAGTACAGGGGGCTTTCCTATGGCTACACCTTC. Translating gives CASSKYRGLSYGYTF.

The J gene is TRBJ2-1, the V gene TRBV5-1; TRBD1 aligns across 8 bases. The CDR3 is 14 residues long. Unmatched junction bases numbered 9, after V lost 4 bases and J lost 9 bases. The germline CDR1 and CDR2 sequences are SGHRS and YFSETQ. The CDR3 here is CASSEYRGISEQFF. CDR3 nucleotides: TGCGCCAGCAGCGAATACAGGGGGATTAGTGAGCAGTTCTTC.

This clone was seen more than once but under ten times. This chain connects TRBV5-1 to TRBJ1-5; tentative D call: TRBD1 (5 bases). The CDR3 consists of 13 residues. CDR1 is SGHRS and CDR2 is YFSETQ in the germline V gene. The V and J ends lost 5 bases and 4 bases respectively, with 10 bases between them. The CDR3 nucleotides read TGCGCCAGCAGTGGGGGGAGTAATCAGCCCCAGCATTTT. As protein: CASSGGSNQPQHF.

This sequence joins TRBV6-6 and TRBJ2-5; D is possibly TRBD1 (5 bases). The V end was cut by 6 bases, the J end by 4 bases, with 12 bases between. Germline CDR1 and CDR2: MNHNY and SVGAGI (reference sequence). The CDR3 contains 13 residues. CDR3 region: CASRDRDIETQYF. In DNA form, the CDR3 reads TGTGCCAGCAGAGACAGAGATATAGAGACCCAGTACTTC.

The CDR3 DNA reads TGTGCCACCAGTGGTTTTGGACTAGCGGGAGGGAAGCAGCCTAGCACAGATACGCAGTATTTT. It codes for CATSGFGLAGGKQPSTDTQYF. The V and J genes are TRBV24-1 and TRBJ2-3, with 15 bases fitting TRBD2. The CDR3 runs to 21 residues. In germline, CDR1 is KGHDR, CDR2 SFDVKD. The trim removed 5 bases at V and 0 bases at J, leaving 14 bases unmatched.

V is TRBV7-2 and J is TRBJ2-3; D remains unclear. V shed 5 bases and J shed 5 bases, with 5 bases lying between them. Germline CDR1 reads SGHTA; CDR2 reads FQGNSA. CDR3 size: 11 residues. In DNA form, the CDR3 reads TGTGCCAGCAGCCGACTAGATACGCAGTATTTT. Protein: CASSRLDTQYF.

The chain is built from TRBV28 and TRBJ1-3, with a weak D call TRBD1 (6 bases). CDR3 length: 17 amino acids. Trimming cost V 5 bases and J 4 bases, with 21 bases left between them. Germline V gene data show CDR1 as MDHEN and CDR2 as SYDVKM. The CDR3: CASSPHQGQSAGNTIYF. Written as DNA, the CDR3 is TGTGCCAGCAGTCCCCACCAGGGGCAGAGTGCCGGAAACACCATATATTTT.

This sequence joins TRBV27 and TRBJ2-1, with D possibly TRBD2 on 6 matching bases. The CDR3 spans 17 residues. Germline CDR1 MNHEY, CDR2 SMNVEV (reference sequence). With 0 bases removed from V and 3 bases from J, the gap between germline ends came to 15 bases. CDR3 in amino acids: CASSLSGLAPLYNEQFF. The CDR3 nucleotides are TGTGCCAGCAGTTTATCGGGCCTAGCGCCACTCTACAATGAGCAGTTCTTC.

The chain carries TRBV6-6 and TRBJ2-7, with TRBD1 matching 8 bases. The germline V gene has CDR1 MNHNY and CDR2 SVGAGI (reference sequence). J lost 5 bases, V lost 4 bases, and 7 bases had no gene match. The CDR3 spans 14 residues. The CDR3 spells CASSFGQGAHEQYF. The CDR3 DNA sequence: TGTGCCAGCAGTTTCGGGCAGGGGGCCCACGAGCAGTACTTC.

The chain couples TRBV19 to TRBJ1-5, with a weak D call TRBD1 (5 bases). The CDR3 runs to 16 residues. Trimming stripped 5 bases from V and 5 bases from J, with 19 bases between. Germline V gene lookup returns CDR1 LNHDA and CDR2 SQIVND (reference sequence). In DNA form, the CDR3 reads TGTGCCAGTAGTGCTACGAGGAGGGGAGGGGATCAGCCCCAGCATTTT. This encodes CASSATRRGGDQPQHF.

V gene TRBV5-1 combines with J gene TRBJ2-1; the D gene is possibly TRBD2 (5 bases). This CDR3 region has 14 residues. Trimming shortened V by 6 bases and J by 0 bases, and 10 bases separated the two germline ends. Germline-derived CDR1 and CDR2 are SGHRS and YFSETQ. The CDR3 DNA reads as TGCGCCAGCACCGGGGAGAGCTCCTACAATGAGCAGTTCTTC. This codes for CASTGESSYNEQFF.

The rearrangement links TRBV9 to TRBJ2-1; 14 bases fit TRBD2. The germline V gene encodes CDR1 SGDLS and CDR2 YYNGEE. The CDR3 spans 18 residues. The V segment lost 0 bases and the J segment 6 bases; nucleotides outside the gene matches: 8. The CDR3 region has the DNA TGTGCCAGCAGCGTAGCGGGACTAGCGGGAGTGGTCGTCAATGAGCAGTTCTTC. Translated: CASSVAGLAGVVVNEQFF.

CDR3: CASSFETRNTGELFF. DNA of the CDR3: TGTGCCAGCAGCTTTGAAACCAGGAACACCGGGGAGCTGTTTTTT. The V and J genes are TRBV5-4 and TRBJ2-2; D unclear. Germline CDR1 is SGHNT and CDR2 is YYREEE (reference sequence). This CDR3 contains 15 residues. Trimming shortened V by 2 bases and J by 1 base, and 9 bases separated the two germline ends.

The chain links TRBV5-5 to TRBJ2-5; D perhaps matches TRBD1 (5 bases). This CDR3 has 15 residues. V shed 0 bases and J shed 5 bases, with 14 bases lying between them. From germline, CDR1 is SGHKS and CDR2 YYEKEE (reference sequence). As DNA, the CDR3 is TGTGCCAGCAGCTTGGAAGGGGCAGCCCGGGAGACCCAGTACTTC. This gives the protein CASSLEGAARETQYF.

The chain is built from TRBV5-4 and TRBJ2-1; 8 bases line up with TRBD1. V shed 4 bases, J shed 4 bases, and the junction held 7 bases outside the gene matches. In germline, CDR1 is SGHNT, CDR2 YYREEE (reference sequence). CDR3 length equals 15 residues. DNA for the CDR3: TGTGCCAGCAGCCCAGGACAGGGTTTTTACAATGAGCAGTTCTTC. Its translation is CASSPGQGFYNEQFF.

The CDR3 protein is CASSSNKETQYF. The CDR3 nucleotides are TGTGCCAGCAGCTCTAATAAAGAGACCCAGTACTTC. The rearrangement joins TRBV11-2 to TRBJ2-5, with unresolved D. The V end was cut by 4 bases, the J end by 3 bases, with 6 bases between. Germline CDR1 is SGHAT and CDR2 is FQNNGV. There are 12 residues in the CDR3.

The chain is built from TRBV24-1 and TRBJ2-6; 7 positions agree with TRBD2. The V gene end was trimmed by 7 bases and the J gene end by 0 bases; junction bases not matched to a gene: 14. CDR3 size: 19 residues. Germline-derived CDR1 and CDR2 are KGHDR and SFDVKD. The CDR3 sequence is CATRGGSSKVLSGANVLTF. In DNA form, the CDR3 reads TGTGCCACCAGGGGGGGGTCCTCAAAAGTCCTCTCTGGGGCCAACGTCCTGACTTTC.

The chain has TRBV7-2 and TRBJ2-1, with a possible D match to TRBD1 (5 bases). Germline assignment: CDR1 SGHTA and CDR2 FQGNSA. The CDR3 runs 13 residues. The ends were cut back, 5 bases at V and 10 bases at J, with 15 bases in the middle. The CDR3 loop reads CASSQGHDGEQFF. CDR3 DNA sequence: TGTGCCAGCAGCCAAGGACACGACGGGGAGCAGTTCTTC.

The chain couples TRBV7-2 to TRBJ2-1, with TRBD2 matching over 10 bases. Germline V gene lookup returns CDR1 SGHTA and CDR2 FQGNSA. This CDR3 has 16 amino acids. Unmatched junction bases numbered 4, after V lost 0 bases and J lost 5 bases. The CDR3 region has the DNA TGTGCCAGCAGCTTAGCGCTCCTAGCGGGAGACAATGAGCAGTTCTTC. Translated: CASSLALLAGDNEQFF.